This T cell receptor (beta chain) was documented in a study of tumor-infiltrating lymphocytes in primary liver carcinoma. Looking at the study overall: Among the tumors, stages were T1-T3 N0M0 and sizes roughly 4.2 to 10 cm.

This clonotype was seen many times. Its antigen remains unknown. This CDR3 comprises 13 residues. Looked up from germline, CDR1 is MNHNY and CDR2 is SVGAGI (reference sequence). Trimming removed 2 bases at V and 5 bases at J, with 10 bases between. Study conclusions and caveats: Bulk unsorted samples prevented comparison of CD4+ and CD8+ repertoires.

The authors took blood RNA from unsorted whole blood and also extracted germline DNA. The researchers produced TCR beta cDNA from 500 ng total RNA with a constant-region primer. Nested multiplex PCR, run for three rounds with slightly modified ARM-PCR, yielded TCR beta libraries. The first two PCR rounds used TRBV1-TRBV30 primers with a Cbeta primer, approximately 10 cycles each. MiXCR, applied by TCRdb to the multiplex PCR reads, yields one record per CDR3 protein. The table has approximately 330,000 distinct CDR3 sequences, around 60% seen once. What was sequenced was peripheral blood. The receptor was derived from a middle-aged man with primary liver carcinoma and hepatitis B virus infection. V and J are TRBV6-6 and TRBJ2-7, with D perhaps matching TRBD2 (7 bases). The CDR3 sequence: CASSYVGGHEQYF. CDR3 in DNA: TGTGCCAGCAGTTACGTGGGGGGGCACGAGCAGTACTTC.